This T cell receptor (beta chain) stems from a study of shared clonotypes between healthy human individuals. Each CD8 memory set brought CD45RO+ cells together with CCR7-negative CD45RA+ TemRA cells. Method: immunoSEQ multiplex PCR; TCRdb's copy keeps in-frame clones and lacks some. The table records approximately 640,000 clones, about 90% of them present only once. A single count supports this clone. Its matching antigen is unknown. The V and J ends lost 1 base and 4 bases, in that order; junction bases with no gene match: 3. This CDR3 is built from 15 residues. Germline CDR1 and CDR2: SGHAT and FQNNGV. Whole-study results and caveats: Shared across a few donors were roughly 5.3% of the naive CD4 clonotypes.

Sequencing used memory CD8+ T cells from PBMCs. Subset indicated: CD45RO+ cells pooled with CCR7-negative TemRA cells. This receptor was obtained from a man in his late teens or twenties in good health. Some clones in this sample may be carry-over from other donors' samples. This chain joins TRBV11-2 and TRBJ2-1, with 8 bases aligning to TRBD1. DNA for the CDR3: TGTGCCAGCAGCTTAGGGTACAGGGGGTACAATGAGCAGTTCTTC. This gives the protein CASSLGYRGYNEQFF.